This TCR beta chain originates from a study of technical replicates of blood from a few donors. Trimming at V came to 8 bases and at J to 5 bases, leaving 5 bases not matched to a gene. This CDR3 comprises 11 residues. Germline lookup yields CDR1 DFQATT and CDR2 SNEGSKA (reference sequence). Generated by immunoSEQ multiplex PCR, the TCRdb table keeps only in-frame clones and is missing some. The sample consists of around 74,000 clones, 65% to 90% of them appearing once. J is TRBJ1-2 and V is TRBV20-1; 7 bases fit TRBD1. This TCR came from a human donor in good health. Some clones in this sample may be carry-over from other donors' samples. The specimen was PBMCs. The CDR3 nucleotides are TGCAGTCCGGGACAGATATATGGCTACACCTTC. It translates to CSPGQIYGYTF.